This T cell receptor beta chain was captured in a study of blood T cell repertoires in COVID-19. The protocol was immunoSEQ multiplex PCR, while the TCRdb copy is restricted to in-frame clones and leaves out a portion. The sample lists around 250,000 clones, roughly 88% occurring once. Per the germline V gene, CDR1 is MNHEY and CDR2 is SMNVEV (reference sequence). The CDR3 has 15 residues. Losses at the gene ends were 6 bases for V and 0 bases for J; bases not matched to a gene: 4. The study recruited people aged about 18 to 90 years across under 25 US areas. This chain connects TRBV27 to TRBJ2-2; 7 nucleotides match TRBD1. The material sequenced was PBMCs or T cells enriched from blood (not recorded which). This TCR was recovered from a woman between 50 and 59 years old who had recovered from COVID-19. For the CDR3, the DNA is TGTGCCAGCAGATACAGGGGAACGAACACCGGGGAGCTGTTTTTT. This gives the protein CASRYRGTNTGELFF.